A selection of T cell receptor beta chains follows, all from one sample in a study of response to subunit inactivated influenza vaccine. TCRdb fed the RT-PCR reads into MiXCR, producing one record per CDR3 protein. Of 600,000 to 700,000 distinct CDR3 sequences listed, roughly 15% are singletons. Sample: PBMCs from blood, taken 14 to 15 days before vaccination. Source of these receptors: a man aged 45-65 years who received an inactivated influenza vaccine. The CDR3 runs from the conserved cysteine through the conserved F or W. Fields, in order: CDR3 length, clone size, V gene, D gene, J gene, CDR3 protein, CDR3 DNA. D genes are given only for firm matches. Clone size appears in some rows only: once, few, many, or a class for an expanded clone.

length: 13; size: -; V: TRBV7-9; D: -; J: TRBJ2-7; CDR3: CASRPREKYEQYF; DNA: TGTGCCAGCCGGCCCCGGGAGAAATACGAGCAGTACTTC
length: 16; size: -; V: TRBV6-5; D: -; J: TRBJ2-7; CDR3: CASSYPRDKPSYEQYF; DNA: TGTGCCAGCAGTTATCCCCGGGACAAACCATCCTACGAGCAGTACTTC
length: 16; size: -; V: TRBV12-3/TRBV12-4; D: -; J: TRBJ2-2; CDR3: CASKGSGLEDTGELFF; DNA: TGTGCCAGCAAAGGTTCGGGCCTCGAGGACACCGGGGAGCTGTTTTTT
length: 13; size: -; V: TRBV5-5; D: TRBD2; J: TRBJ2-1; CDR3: CASSQTRLAEQFF; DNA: TGTGCCAGCAGCCAGACAAGACTAGCAGAGCAGTTCTTC
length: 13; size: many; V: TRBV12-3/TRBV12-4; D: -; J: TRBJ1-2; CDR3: CASSPQGFYGYTF; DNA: TGTGCCAGCAGTCCCCAGGGGTTCTATGGCTACACCTTC
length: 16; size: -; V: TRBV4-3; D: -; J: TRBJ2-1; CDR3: CASSQGAGVRDNEQFF; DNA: TGCGCCAGCAGCCAAGGGGCCGGGGTTAGAGACAATGAGCAGTTCTTC
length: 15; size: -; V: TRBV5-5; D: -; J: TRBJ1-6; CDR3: CASRETASLNSPLHF; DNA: TGTGCCAGCAGAGAGACAGCCTCACTTAATTCACCCCTCCACTTT
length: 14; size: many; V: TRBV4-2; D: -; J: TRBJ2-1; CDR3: CASSLRQAGNEQFF; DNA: TGTGCCAGCAGCCTCCGACAGGCAGGCAATGAGCAGTTCTTC
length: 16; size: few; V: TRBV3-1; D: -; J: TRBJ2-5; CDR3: CASSQAGRSILETQYF; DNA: TGTGCCAGCAGCCAAGCTGGGCGGTCCATATTGGAGACCCAGTACTTC
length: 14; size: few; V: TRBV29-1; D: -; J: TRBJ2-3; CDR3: CSVDGYPSTDTQYF; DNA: TGCAGCGTTGACGGCTACCCTAGCACAGATACGCAGTATTTT
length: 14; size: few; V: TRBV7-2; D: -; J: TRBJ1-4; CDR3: CASSLVRGDEKLFF; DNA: TGTGCCAGCAGCCTGGTGAGGGGGGATGAAAAACTGTTTTTT
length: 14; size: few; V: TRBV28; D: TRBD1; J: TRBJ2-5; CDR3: CASSFYRGLETQYF; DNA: TGTGCCAGCAGTTTTTACAGGGGGCTAGAGACCCAGTACTTC